This TCR beta chain originates from a study of T-cell reconstitution after alpha-beta-depleted transplantation in children (dated by TCRdb to between 2015 and 2016). Broadly, across the study: The study quantitatively tracked T-cell immune reconstitution after TCRalphabeta/CD19-depleted allogeneic hematopoietic cell transplantation in children using TCR repertoire profiling.

About this clonotype: No cognate antigen has been identified for it. No much larger clone is present one base from it, and per-base qualities are unavailable.

The germline V gene (reference sequence) sets CDR1 to LGHDT and CDR2 to YNNKEL. The CDR3 covers 18 residues, taking in both the cysteine and the phenylalanine. The only DNA kept is the CDR3, 54 bases in frame from the first base. V sheds 1 base and J sheds 0 bases, leaving 15 bases between their ends. The library came from PCR. The instrument was an Illumina HiSeq 2500. TCR library preparation used molecular barcoding, with unique molecular identifiers applied to normalize quantification of the TCRbeta repertoire. TCRdb reanalyzed the raw reads on its own, using fastp at Q25 for trimming and MiXCR for clone calling, and kept in-frame beta chains. CDR3 protein duplicates are merged, each entry listing the most common genes and DNA. The sample data list hundreds of thousands of distinct CDR3 sequences, and around 17% of these were observed just once. The biggest ten clones account for approximately 3% of the sample.

This sequence originates from a human donor who donated a stem cell graft to a child with acute lymphoblastic leukemia. Recombination linked TRBV3-1 to TRBJ2-2; the D gene is perhaps TRBD2, on 6 matching bases. The sequences come from PBMCs from the stem cell graft donor, collected from the stem cell graft. Here is the DNA: TGTGCCAGCAGCCAAGTCGACTGGGAGGACTCGAACACCGGGGAGCTGTTTTTT. It translates to CASSQVDWEDSNTGELFF. With the portions outside the CDR3 filled from the reference TRBV3-1 and TRBJ2-2 genes, the complete variable region becomes DTAVSQTPKYLVTQMGNDKSIKCEQNLGHDTMYWYKQDSKKFLKIMFSYNNKELIINETVPNRFSPKSPDKAHLNLHINSLELGDSAVYFCASSQVDWEDSNTGELFFGEGSRLTVL.